The sequence of this T cell receptor beta chain was determined in a study of naive and memory T cell subsets (dated by TCRdb to about 2017). As for the study more broadly: An open-source, UMI-based TCR alpha and beta sequencing pipeline was applied to sorted naive and memory peripheral blood T cell subsets. Complete agreement was observed between the functional CMV T cell responses and the IgG serology results. RNA was DNase-treated and reverse transcribed with TCR constant-region primers, mostly using SuperScript III. Results the study describes overall, beyond this receptor: The abundance of TCRs followed a power law with an exponent that differed between naive and memory subsets yet stayed consistent across the three individuals. A few larger clonotypes were present in naive repertoires, particularly the CD8 repertoires, and these clonotypes were possibly memory cells re-expressing CD45RA. In both CD4 and CD8 cells, the Gini index increased while Shannon and inverse Simpson diversity decreased from naive through CM, EM and EMRA. After error correction, only a single occurrence was seen for over 95% of naive TCR sequences, so much steeper abundance distributions were produced than in memory subsets. RNA-based TCR counts may be affected by expression changes linked to T cell activation and differentiation. No ground truth was available to validate the repertoire findings for the naive and memory subsets. A clonotype was defined as a single alpha or beta chain sequence rather than as a paired alpha/beta receptor.

Libraries were built with UMI-ligation and nested PCR. The beta constant-region primer consisted of an equimolar mixture of two oligonucleotides that together covered TRBC1 and TRBC2. The ligated cDNA went through four rounds of PCR with nested alpha and beta constant-region primers together with the SP2 primer. A single-stranded oligonucleotide bearing the SP2 primer plus a 12-nucleotide UMI was ligated onto the 3' end of the cDNA by T4 RNA ligase 1. Incubation of the ligation reaction lasted about 20-25 hours at 16 degrees C. PCR2 was typically run as a SYBR Green qPCR and stopped at a predetermined threshold to prevent over-amplification. Agencourt AMPure XP magnetic beads were used for all purifications after the first. Library amounts were measured by Qubit and library quality was assessed on a TapeStation, where the main peak was expected at around 650 bp. Pooled libraries were sequenced on an Illumina MiSeq using v2 2x251 paired-end kits, and typically about 0.95-2.3 million reads were obtained per sample. Each sample's library went into the pool at 4 to 4.5 nM, and roughly 4.5-7.5% PhiX was added to help with cluster recognition. In the original analysis: V and J genes were assigned to Demultiplexor-processed FASTQ reads by Decombinator through tag matching, with a single base-pair mismatch being allowed. Collapsinator relied on UMIs to fix sequencing errors as well as frequency errors caused by PCR heterogeneity. TCRs were translated and CDR3s were extracted from the conserved cysteine to the FGXG phenylalanine by CDR3Translator, with non-productive sequences being flagged. Gini, Shannon entropy and inverse Simpson indices were computed after subsampling the repertoires to the same number of UMI-defined TCRs. Power-law fits to clonotype abundance distributions were performed by maximum likelihood within the linear range. On one naive CD8 sample, the pipeline and MIGEC gave similar UMI counts, unique TCR numbers and clonal distributions. In one analysis, naive TCRs also found in any memory subset of the same donor were removed from the naive repertoire. Repertoires were searched for some 7,000 CMV-associated CDR3 sequences compiled from VDJdb and a published dataset. Using fastp at Q25 and MiXCR, TCRdb reprocessed the public reads and kept productive beta chains. Every entry covers one CDR3 protein and lists the most common genes and DNA from its rows. The authors' filters were not applied to this entry. This sample lists 85,000 or so distinct CDR3 sequences; roughly 9.3% were detected once. 1.2% of the sample is in the top ten clones.

Spanning cysteine to phenylalanine, the CDR3 consists of 14 amino acids. The kept DNA is CDR3 alone, 42 bases in frame from the first base. Via the germline V gene, CDR1 is LGHNT and CDR2 FRNRAP. The junction shows trimming of 4 bases on V and 2 bases on J, and the gene matches do not reach 1 base of it. Separate amplification of TCR alpha and beta chain libraries was performed from the second PCR step onward. The CMV status of each donor was determined by measuring IFNgamma production from CD4+ T cells after fresh PBMCs had been stimulated overnight with CMV viral lysate. CD4 T cells were positively selected with Miltenyi beads, followed by positive selection of CD8 T cells from the CD4-negative fraction. Cells stained for CD3, CD4, CD8, CD45RA, CD27 and a live/dead dye were sorted on a BD Aria II into four subsets by CD45RA and CD27. A few healthy volunteers provided blood, and the blood of each volunteer was split into CD4 and CD8 T cells and then into four differentiation subsets. About 0.11 L of peripheral blood was taken from each donor, and PBMC were separated by density-gradient centrifugation on Ficoll-Paque PLUS. Sorted cells were lysed in RLT buffer, and RNA was extracted with a Qiagen RNeasy kit and stored at -80°C.

A remark on this clonotype: This clone's antigen is unknown. No base quality values were provided; no much bigger clone lies one nucleotide off.

The chain was built from TRBV12-5 and TRBJ2-1, with TRBD2 identical over 8 junction bases. This receptor was obtained from a human donor in good health. The sequencing sample was made of naive CD8+ T cells from blood. The intended sense of this specimen's cell subset or site label: naive T cells, CD45RA high CD27+. The CDR3 region has the sequence CASGWGLAYNEQFF. The nucleotides read TGTGCTAGTGGTTGGGGACTAGCCTACAATGAGCAGTTCTTC.